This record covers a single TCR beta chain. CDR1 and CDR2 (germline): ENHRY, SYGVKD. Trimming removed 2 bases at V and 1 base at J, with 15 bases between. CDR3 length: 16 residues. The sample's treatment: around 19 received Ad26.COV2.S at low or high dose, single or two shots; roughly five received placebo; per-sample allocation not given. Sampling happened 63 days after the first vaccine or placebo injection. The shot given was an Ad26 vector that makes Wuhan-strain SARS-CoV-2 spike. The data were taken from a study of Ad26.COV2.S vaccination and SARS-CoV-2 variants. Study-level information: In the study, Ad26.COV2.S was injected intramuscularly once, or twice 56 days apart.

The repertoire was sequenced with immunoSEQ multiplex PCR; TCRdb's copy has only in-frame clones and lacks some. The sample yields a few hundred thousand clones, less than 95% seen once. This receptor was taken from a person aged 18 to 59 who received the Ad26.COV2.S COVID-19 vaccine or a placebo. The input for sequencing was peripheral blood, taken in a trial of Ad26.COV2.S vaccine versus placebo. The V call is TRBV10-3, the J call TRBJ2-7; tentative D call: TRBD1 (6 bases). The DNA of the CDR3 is TGTGCCATCAGTGAGACGGCAGGGACATTTTCCTACGAGCAGTACTTC. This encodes CAISETAGTFSYEQYF.